This T cell receptor beta chain was captured in a study of cytomegalovirus exposure and HLA in healthy donors. Study-level points and caveats: For most TCR beta V segments, an earlier analysis put the productive rate at about 87% or about 30% of the time. A later analysis reportedly found that, within productive TCRs, an Asian-associated ancestry cluster had fewer N-insertions than the mean observed across the approximately 700 donors. Some V segments (TRBV6-2 and TRBV6-3 among them) were excluded as indistinguishable. Later analysis suggested most CMV-associated TCR beta chains were HLA-restricted.

PCR used 60 Vbeta primers and 13 Jbeta primers. Sequencing was performed with immunoSEQ multiplex PCR; in TCRdb, only in-frame clones are kept and a portion is missing. Found here are 40,000 to 45,000 clones, about 60% of them singletons; the top ten hold about 8.7%. Concerning this clone: Its cognate antigen is unknown.

CDR1 and CDR2 (germline): SGHDN, FVKESK. J lost 6 bases, V lost 4 bases, and 3 bases had no gene match. The CDR3 is made up of 13 amino acids. The receptor's source is a human donor in good health. The chain couples TRBV14 to TRBJ1-3, with 7 bases identical to TRBD1. Sequenced material: PBMCs. This CDR3 is CASSPGQPNTIYF. CDR3 nucleotides: TGTGCCAGCAGCCCGGGACAGCCAAACACCATATATTTT.